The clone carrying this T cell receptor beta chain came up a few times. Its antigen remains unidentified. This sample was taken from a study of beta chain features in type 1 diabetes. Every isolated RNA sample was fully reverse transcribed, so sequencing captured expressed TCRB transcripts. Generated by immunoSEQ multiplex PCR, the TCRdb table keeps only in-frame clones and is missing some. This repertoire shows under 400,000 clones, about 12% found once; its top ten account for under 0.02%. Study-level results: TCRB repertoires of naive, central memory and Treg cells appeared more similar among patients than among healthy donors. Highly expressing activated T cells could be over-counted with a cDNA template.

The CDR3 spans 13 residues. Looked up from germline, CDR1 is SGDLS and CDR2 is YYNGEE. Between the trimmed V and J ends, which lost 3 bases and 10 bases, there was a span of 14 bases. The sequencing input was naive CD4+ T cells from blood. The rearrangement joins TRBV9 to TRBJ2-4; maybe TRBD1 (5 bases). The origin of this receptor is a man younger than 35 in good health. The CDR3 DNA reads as TGTGCCAGCAGCGCCGACAGCCTGGGGATTCAGTACTTC. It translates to CASSADSLGIQYF.